What follows are 6 T cell receptor beta chains derived from one specimen sequenced in a study of cytomegalovirus exposure and HLA in healthy donors. PCR amplification relied on 60 Vbeta primers (plus 13 Jbeta primers). Sequencing used immunoSEQ multiplex PCR; TCRdb keeps in-frame clones, though not all of them. The sample has roughly 260,000 clones; 80% to 90% are singletons. Source material: PBMCs. These receptors came from a woman aged 35 to 49 in good health and CMV-seropositive.

The chain joins TRBV19 to TRBJ2-3; D is perhaps TRBD1 (6 bases). V was trimmed by 5 bases and J by 8 bases, leaving 20 bases between them. CDR1 and CDR2 from the germline V gene are LNHDA and SQIVND (reference sequence). This CDR3 contains 15 residues. This CDR3 is CASSPRTAARATQYF. Here the CDR3 DNA reads TGTGCCAGTAGTCCAAGGACAGCCGCGCGGGCTACGCAGTATTTT. Looking up the rest from reference TRBV19 and TRBJ2-3 gives the full variable domain: DGGITQSPKYLFRKEGQNVTLSCEQNLNHDAMYWYRQDPGQGLRLIYYSQIVNDFQKGDIAEGYSVSREKKESFPLTVTSAQKNPTAFYLCASSPRTAARATQYFGPGTRLTVL.

The chain carries TRBV4-2 and TRBJ1-5; no firm D call. This CDR3 comprises 16 residues. Trimming removed 0 bases from V and 7 bases from J, with 16 bases in between. Germline CDR1 is LGHNA and CDR2 is YNFKEQ. CDR3 region: CASSQDYHLRGQPQHF. The CDR3 DNA reads as TGTGCCAGCAGCCAAGACTATCACCTGCGGGGACAGCCCCAGCATTTT.

This chain uses TRBV27 with TRBJ2-4; TRBD2 matches 8 bases. The germline gives CDR1 MNHEY, CDR2 SMNVEV (reference sequence). V trimming: 4 bases; J trimming: 3 bases; junction bases outside the gene matches: 17. The CDR3 extends over 19 amino acids. CDR3 bases: TGTGCCAGCAGTTCCCGAATGTTTCGGGAGCGGGAGAACAAAAACATTCAGTACTTC. Amino acids: CASSSRMFRERENKNIQYF.

J is TRBJ2-3 and V is TRBV4-1; 9 positions match TRBD2. Germline loops: CDR1 MGHRA, CDR2 YSYEKL. J gave up 3 bases and V 3 bases, and 13 bases lay outside the gene matches. There are 18 residues in the CDR3. CDR3 sequence reads: CASSHPIFAGGPTDTQYF. In nucleotides, the CDR3 is TGCGCCAGCAGCCACCCAATTTTCGCGGGAGGGCCAACAGATACGCAGTATTTT.

On this clone itself: Its ends do not fully match the called genes, so a read error is possible. The chain carries TRBV7-9 and TRBJ1-1; D is undetermined. Germline-derived CDR1 and CDR2 are SEHNR and FQNEAQ (reference sequence). There are 15 residues in the CDR3. The CDR3 sequence is CSSSPGQSLFTEAFF. The CDR3 DNA reads TGTTCCAGCAGCCCAGGTCAGTCCCTCTTCACTGAAGCTTTCTTT.

The V call is TRBV25-1, the J call TRBJ2-5, with TRBD1 identical over 10 bases. The length of the CDR3 is 13 residues. V shed 6 bases and J 11 bases; nucleotides not matched to a gene: 9. Germline V gene sequence: CDR1 MGHDK, CDR2 SYGVNS. CDR3 loop: CASRGTGAWEQYF. CDR3 in DNA: TGTGCCAGCAGGGGGACAGGGGCTTGGGAGCAGTACTTC.